This TCR beta chain was recorded in a study of blood T cell repertoires in COVID-19. Overall study: Italy, Spain and the United States were the sources of the convalescent and acute COVID-19 samples.

Original handling: Nucleated cell counts were estimated from reference gene primer amplification. Measured with immunoSEQ multiplex PCR; TCRdb has only the in-frame clones, and not every one. Clonal size and the V and J genes are those of that table, whereas D and trimming came from the DNA. The table lists roughly 140,000 clones, around 84% of them singletons. Seattle's enrolled individuals joined amid active infection and were then monitored longitudinally. Unmatched junction bases numbered 8, after V lost 3 bases and J lost 8 bases. This CDR3 comprises 15 residues. CDR1 SGHAT and CDR2 FQNNGV come from the germline V gene.

The clonotype originates from a woman aged 60-75 years with COVID-19, enrolled during active disease. The sample taken for sequencing was peripheral blood. V gene TRBV11-2 combines with J gene TRBJ1-4; 8 bases are shared with TRBD1. CDR3 DNA sequence: TGTGCCAGCAGCTTGGACAGGGTACCCAACGAAAAACTGTTTTTT. This gives the protein CASSLDRVPNEKLFF.